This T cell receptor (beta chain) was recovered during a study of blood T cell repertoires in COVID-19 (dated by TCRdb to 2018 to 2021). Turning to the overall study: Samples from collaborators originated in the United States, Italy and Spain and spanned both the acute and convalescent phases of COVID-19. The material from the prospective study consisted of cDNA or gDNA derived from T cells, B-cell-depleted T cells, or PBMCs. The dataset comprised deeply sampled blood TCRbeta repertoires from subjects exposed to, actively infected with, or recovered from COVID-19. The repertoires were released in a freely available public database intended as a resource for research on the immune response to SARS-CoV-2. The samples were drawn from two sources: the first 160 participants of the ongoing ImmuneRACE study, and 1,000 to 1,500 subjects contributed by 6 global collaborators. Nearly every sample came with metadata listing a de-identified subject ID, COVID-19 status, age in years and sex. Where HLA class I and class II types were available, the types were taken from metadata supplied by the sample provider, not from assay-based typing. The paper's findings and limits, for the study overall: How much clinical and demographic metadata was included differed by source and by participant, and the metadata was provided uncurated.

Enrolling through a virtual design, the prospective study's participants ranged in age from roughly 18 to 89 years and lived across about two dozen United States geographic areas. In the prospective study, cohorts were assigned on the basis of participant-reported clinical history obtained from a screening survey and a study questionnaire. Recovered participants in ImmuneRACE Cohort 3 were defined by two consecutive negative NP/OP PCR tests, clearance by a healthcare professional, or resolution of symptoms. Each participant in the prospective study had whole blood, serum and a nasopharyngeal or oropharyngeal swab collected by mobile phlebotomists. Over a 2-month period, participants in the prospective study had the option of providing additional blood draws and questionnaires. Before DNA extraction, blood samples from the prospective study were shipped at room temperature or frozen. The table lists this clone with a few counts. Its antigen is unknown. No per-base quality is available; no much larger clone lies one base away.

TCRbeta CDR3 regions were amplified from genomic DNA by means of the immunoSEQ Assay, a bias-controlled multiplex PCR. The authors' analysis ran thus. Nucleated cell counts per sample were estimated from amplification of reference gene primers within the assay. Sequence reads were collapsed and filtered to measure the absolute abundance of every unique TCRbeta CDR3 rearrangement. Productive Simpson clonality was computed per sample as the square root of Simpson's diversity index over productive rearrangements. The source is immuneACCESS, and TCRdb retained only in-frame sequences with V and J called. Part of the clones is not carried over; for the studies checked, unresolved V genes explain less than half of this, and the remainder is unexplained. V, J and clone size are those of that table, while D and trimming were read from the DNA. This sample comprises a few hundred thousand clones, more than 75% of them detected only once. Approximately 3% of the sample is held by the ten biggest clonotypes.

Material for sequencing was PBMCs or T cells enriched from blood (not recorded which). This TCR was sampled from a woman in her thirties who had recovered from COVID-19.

The DNA sequence is TGTGCCAGCACCCCCCCGGGGACTTACGAGCAGTACTTC. Its translation is CASTPPGTYEQYF. This chain is built from TRBV6-5 and TRBJ2-7; the D gene is perhaps TRBD2, from 6 matching bases. CDR1 and CDR2 are drawn from the germline V gene: MNHEY, SVGAGI. The cysteine opens and the phenylalanine closes a CDR3 of 13 amino acids. Of the read, only the CDR3 DNA is kept; its 39 bases are in frame from base 1. V is pared back by 7 bases and J by 4 bases, with 14 bases lying between the germline termini.